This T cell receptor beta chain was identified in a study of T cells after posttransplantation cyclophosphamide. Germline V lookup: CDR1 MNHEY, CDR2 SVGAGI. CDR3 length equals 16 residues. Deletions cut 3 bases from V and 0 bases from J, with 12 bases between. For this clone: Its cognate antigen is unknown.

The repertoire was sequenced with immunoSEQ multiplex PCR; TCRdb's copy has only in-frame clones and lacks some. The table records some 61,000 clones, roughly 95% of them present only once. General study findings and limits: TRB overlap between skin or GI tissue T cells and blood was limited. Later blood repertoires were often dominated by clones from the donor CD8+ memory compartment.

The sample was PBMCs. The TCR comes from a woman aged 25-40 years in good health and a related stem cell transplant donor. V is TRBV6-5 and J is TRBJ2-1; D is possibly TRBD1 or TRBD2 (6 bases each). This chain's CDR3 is CASSYGGRGSYNEQFF. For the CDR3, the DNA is TGTGCCAGCAGTTATGGGGGGCGGGGCTCCTACAATGAGCAGTTCTTC.